These 30 T cell receptor beta chains originate from one sample sequenced in a study of blood T cell repertoires in COVID-19. Only in-frame clones appear in the TCRdb table, and some are missing; sequencing was by immunoSEQ multiplex PCR. The repertoire holds about 60,000 clones, with 80% to 90% as singletons. The sample taken for sequencing was peripheral blood. These receptors were taken from a human donor in a cohort sampled during active COVID-19.

The rearrangement uses TRBV7-9 and TRBJ1-1, with no clear D. The CDR3 is 12 amino acids. With 5 bases removed from V and 6 bases from J, the gap between germline ends came to 10 bases. CDR1 is SEHNR, CDR2 FQNEAQ, per germline (reference sequence). In DNA form, the CDR3 reads TGTGCCAGCAGCCCCCGGTACGCTGAAGCTTTCTTT. Translation gives CASSPRYAEAFF.

The J gene is TRBJ2-7, the V gene TRBV19, with 7 bases matching TRBD2. With 4 bases clipped from V and 2 bases from J, the junction kept 8 bases outside the gene matches. CDR1 and CDR2 from the germline V gene are LNHDA and SQIVND (reference sequence). CDR3 length equals 15 residues. This chain's CDR3 is CASSSHWRGTYEQYF. In DNA, the CDR3 is TGTGCCAGTAGTAGCCACTGGCGGGGGACCTACGAGCAGTACTTC.

The gene calls are TRBV18 and TRBJ1-6; D is possibly TRBD1 (6 bases). There are 13 residues in the CDR3. Germline V gene data show CDR1 as KGHSH and CDR2 as LQKENI. V was clipped by 5 bases and J by 14 bases, with 16 bases between them. CDR3 bases: TGTGCCAGCTCATCCGACAGGAATGAAGCCCTCCACTTT. This gives the protein CASSSDRNEALHF.

This clone was picked up one time. The chain links TRBV19 to TRBJ2-1, with 11 bases that match TRBD2. CDR1 and CDR2 from the germline V gene are LNHDA and SQIVND (reference sequence). This CDR3 region has 15 residues. The ends lost 7 bases at V and 7 bases at J; junction bases unmatched: 9. In DNA form, the CDR3 reads TGTGCCAGTACCCAAACTAGCGGGAGTTTTAATGAGCAGTTCTTC. Protein product: CASTQTSGSFNEQFF.

This clone was picked up one time. The chain has TRBV14 and TRBJ2-2, with D unresolved. The germline CDR1 and CDR2 sequences are SGHDN and FVKESK. This CDR3 contains 13 residues. Trimming pared 6 bases from V and 5 bases from J, leaving 10 bases between. The CDR3 DNA is TGTGCCAGCAGGGGCCTGGGTACCGGGGAGCTGTTTTTT. Translated, it gives CASRGLGTGELFF.

The V gene is TRBV4-1, the J gene TRBJ2-5, with 10 bases fitting TRBD1. Unmatched junction bases numbered 8, after V lost 1 base and J lost 6 bases. This CDR3 comprises 16 residues. Per germline, CDR1 MGHRA and CDR2 YSYEKL. DNA for the CDR3: TGCGCCAGCAGCCAAGGGGGGACAGGGGTCTCAAAGACCCAGTACTTC. It translates to CASSQGGTGVSKTQYF.

The J gene is TRBJ1-1, the V gene TRBV6-2 or TRBV6-3, with 8 bases that match TRBD1. The CDR3 has 14 residues. Trimming took 6 bases from V and 6 from J; bases not matched to a gene: 9. Germline CDR1 is MNHEY and CDR2 is SVGEGT. The chain's CDR3 is CASSSGQVPSEAFF. CDR3 sequence (DNA): TGTGCCAGCAGCTCGGGACAGGTCCCGTCTGAAGCTTTCTTT.

V and J are TRBV30 and TRBJ2-5; 8 nucleotides align to TRBD2. The CDR3 loop spans 13 amino acids. Germline V lookup: CDR1 GTSNPN, CDR2 SVGIG (reference sequence). The V gene end was trimmed by 0 bases and the J gene end by 6 bases; junction bases not matched to a gene: 3. CDR3 in amino acids: CAWSVAGVKTQYF. Written as DNA, the CDR3 is TGTGCCTGGAGTGTAGCGGGAGTAAAGACCCAGTACTTC.

This clone was counted once. The J gene is TRBJ2-1, the V gene TRBV5-1; 10 bases line up with TRBD1. Trimming cost V 0 bases and J 10 bases; bases outside gene matches: 4. Looked up from germline, CDR1 is SGHRS and CDR2 is YFSETQ. This CDR3 has 14 residues. The CDR3 region has the DNA TGCGCCAGCAGCTTGGCGGACAGGGGGAGAGAGCAGTTCTTC. Protein: CASSLADRGREQFF.

This clone has a single count. This rearrangement joins TRBV10-3 to TRBJ1-1; perhaps TRBD1 as D (6 bases). This CDR3 has 11 amino acids. Germline lookup yields CDR1 ENHRY and CDR2 SYGVKD. Trimming cost V 5 bases and J 6 bases, with 7 bases left between them. The CDR3 bases are TGTGCCATCAGTACAGGGTCTGAAGCTTTCTTT. This translates into CAISTGSEAFF.

This chain uses TRBV9 with TRBJ2-7; 7 nucleotides line up with TRBD2. Germline V gene sequence: CDR1 SGDLS, CDR2 YYNGEE. J gave up 2 bases and V 4 bases, and 6 bases lay outside the gene matches. The CDR3 contains 14 residues. The CDR3 spells CASSLLALPYEQYF. CDR3 coding DNA: TGTGCCAGCAGCCTACTAGCGCTTCCCTACGAGCAGTACTTC.

The genes are TRBV3-1 (or the pseudogene TRBV3-2) and TRBJ2-5, with TRBD2 as a possible D gene (7 bases). This CDR3 spans 14 amino acids. The germline V and J ends were trimmed by 1 base and 9 bases, with 15 bases remaining between them. Per the germline V gene, CDR1 is LGHDT and CDR2 is YNNKEL (reference sequence). CDR3 residues: CASSQGGGGAAQYF. The CDR3 DNA follows: TGTGCCAGCAGCCAAGGAGGGGGGGGAGCGGCCCAGTACTTC.

This clone was observed a handful of times. The chain links TRBV7-9 to TRBJ1-1; weak D call: TRBD1 (5 bases). The CDR3 length is 15 residues. CDR1 is SEHNR and CDR2 is FQNEAQ in the germline V gene (reference sequence). Trimming removed 3 bases at V and 1 base at J, with 12 bases between. The CDR3 here is CASSFGKGRNTEAFF. The DNA of the CDR3 is TGTGCCAGCAGCTTTGGGAAGGGGCGGAACACTGAAGCTTTCTTT.

The chain carries TRBV11-2 and TRBJ2-7, with TRBD1 as a possible D gene (6 bases). The CDR3 has 14 amino acids. In germline, CDR1 is SGHAT, CDR2 FQNNGV. Trimming stripped 4 bases from V and 6 bases from J, with 16 bases between. CDR3: CASSSLTGRAEQYF. CDR3 sequence (DNA): TGTGCCAGCAGCTCTTTGACAGGCCGCGCCGAGCAGTACTTC.

The J gene is TRBJ1-2, the V gene TRBV15, with 8 bases identical to TRBD1. CDR3 size: 15 residues. The germline CDR1 and CDR2 sequences are LNHNV and YYDKDF (reference sequence). V gave up 2 bases and J gave up 7 bases; unmatched junction bases: 9. The CDR3 DNA is TGTGCCACCAGCAGAATCCTCGCGACAGGGGCTGGCTACACCTTC. This codes for CATSRILATGAGYTF.

This clone has a handful of counts. In nucleotides, the CDR3 is TGTGCCAGCAGCGTCCGGGACAATGAGCAGTTCTTC. Its protein product is CASSVRDNEQFF. The genes are TRBV11-2 and TRBJ2-1, with D unresolved. The CDR3 spans 12 residues. Trimming cost V 5 bases and J 5 bases, with 7 bases left between them. In germline, CDR1 is SGHAT, CDR2 FQNNGV.

This clone has only one observation. The chain uses TRBV9 and TRBJ2-3; D may be TRBD2 (6 bases). V was pared by 0 bases and J by 3 bases, with 8 bases between. Germline V CDR1 and CDR2: SGDLS, YYNGEE. The CDR3 length is 14 residues. CDR3 region: CASSVAGTTDTQYF. The CDR3 DNA reads as TGTGCCAGCAGCGTAGCCGGGACTACAGATACGCAGTATTTT. The whole variable domain, remainder taken from reference TRBV9 and TRBJ2-3, is DSGVTQTPKHLITATGQRVTLRCSPRSGDLSVYWYQQSLDQGLQFLIQYYNGEERAKGNILERFSAQQFPDLHSELNLSSLELGDSALYFCASSVAGTTDTQYFGPGTRLTVL.

The chain employs TRBV18 and TRBJ1-3; TRBD1 is a possible D gene (5 bases). V lost 3 bases to trimming and J lost 3 bases, with 12 bases between them. Germline assignment: CDR1 KGHSH and CDR2 LQKENI. The CDR3 totals 15 residues. The CDR3 DNA reads TGTGCCAGCTCACCTTTAGGGGAACGTGGAAACACCATATATTTT. Its protein is CASSPLGERGNTIYF.

V usage is TRBV18 and J usage is TRBJ2-2, with D tentatively TRBD2 (7 bases). V dropped 5 bases and J dropped 1 base, with 17 bases sitting between them. The CDR3 consists of 17 residues. Germline lookup yields CDR1 KGHSH and CDR2 LQKENI. CDR3 amino acids: CASSSQSGGKNTGELFF. As DNA, the CDR3 is TGTGCCAGCTCATCACAGTCGGGGGGCAAGAACACCGGGGAGCTGTTTTTT.

This chain joins TRBV6-5 and TRBJ1-4; TRBD1 agrees at 7 bases. Germline CDR1 reads MNHEY; CDR2 reads SVGAGI. V shed 6 bases, J shed 4 bases, and the junction held 5 bases outside the gene matches. This CDR3 is 14 amino acids long. The CDR3 DNA is TGTGCCAGCAGGCCGGGACAGCGTAATGAAAAACTGTTTTTT. It translates to CASRPGQRNEKLFF.

The gene calls are TRBV6-5 and TRBJ1-2; 9 positions match TRBD1. V shed 0 bases and J 8 bases; nucleotides not matched to a gene: 7. From germline, CDR1 is MNHEY and CDR2 SVGAGI. This CDR3 region has 15 residues. The CDR3 region has the DNA TGTGCCAGCAGTTACTCTGGGACAGGGCCATTCGGCTACACCTTC. Translating it yields CASSYSGTGPFGYTF.

This sequence joins TRBV15 and TRBJ1-2; 8 positions agree with TRBD1. V was pared by 0 bases and J by 5 bases, with 8 bases of the junction left unmatched. This CDR3 spans 16 amino acids. Looked up from germline, CDR1 is LNHNV and CDR2 is YYDKDF (reference sequence). The CDR3 DNA reads TGTGCCACCAGCAGAGATCGAACAGGGGGAGTGTATGGCTACACCTTC. Protein product: CATSRDRTGGVYGYTF. Using reference TRBV15 and TRBJ1-2 for the parts outside the CDR3, the full variable domain is DAMVIQNPRYQVTQFGKPVTLSCSQTLNHNVMYWYQQKSSQAPKLLFHYYDKDFNNEADTPDNFQSRRPNTSFCFLDIRSPGLGDTAMYLCATSRDRTGGVYGYTFGSGTRLTVV.

A single count supports this clone. The rearrangement links TRBV12-3 or TRBV12-4 to TRBJ2-1, with D hard to call. The CDR3 is 13 amino acids. V was cut by 7 bases and J by 2 bases, with 9 bases left in between. The CDR3 nucleotides read TGTGCCAGCACCTATGAGCCCTACAATGAGCAGTTCTTC. This sequence encodes CASTYEPYNEQFF.

The chain is built from TRBV27 and TRBJ2-7, with TRBD2 matching over 13 bases. Trimming took 5 bases from V and 4 from J; bases not matched to a gene: 5. This CDR3 comprises 15 residues. Germline values: CDR1 MNHEY, CDR2 SMNVEV (reference sequence). In nucleotides, the CDR3 is TGTGCCAGCAGTCCACTAGCGGGAGGGCCGTACGAGCAGTACTTC. It translates to CASSPLAGGPYEQYF.

The chain has TRBV19 and TRBJ2-7; D might be TRBD2 (6 bases). The CDR3 totals 12 residues. CDR1 is LNHDA and CDR2 is SQIVND in the germline V gene (reference sequence). Trimming stripped 7 bases from V and 2 bases from J, with 9 bases between. The CDR3 spells CASTGGTYEQYF. The CDR3, as DNA: TGTGCCAGTACGGGCGGGACCTACGAGCAGTACTTC.

With respect to this clone: This sample includes further DNA sequences coding for the same CDR3. The chain links TRBV5-1 to TRBJ2-5; possible D gene TRBD1, 6 bases. Looked up from germline, CDR1 is SGHRS and CDR2 is YFSETQ. V lost 4 bases, J lost 5 bases, and 12 bases lay in between. The CDR3 length is 13 residues. CDR3: CASSLGQRETQYF. For the CDR3, the DNA is TGCGCCAGCAGCCTGGGACAAAGGGAGACCCAGTACTTC.

The chain uses TRBV24-1 and TRBJ2-1; 7 nucleotides agree with TRBD1. The CDR3 covers 13 residues. Per the germline V gene, CDR1 is KGHDR and CDR2 is SFDVKD. Trimming took 4 bases from V and 13 from J; bases not matched to a gene: 9. CDR3 coding DNA: TGTGCCACCAGTGACCCTACAGGGGTAGGTCAGTTCTTC. As protein: CATSDPTGVGQFF.

V gene TRBV10-3 combines with J gene TRBJ1-5, with 9 bases identical to TRBD1. The CDR3 has 14 amino acids. V was clipped by 5 bases and J by 7 bases; unmatched bases: 6. Germline CDR1 is ENHRY and CDR2 is SYGVKD. The DNA of the CDR3 is TGTGCCATCAGTAGGGACAGGGAAAGACAGCCCCAGCATTTT. This codes for CAISRDRERQPQHF.

This clone is a singleton in its sample. This chain connects TRBV7-9 to TRBJ2-2; TRBD2 matches 9 bases. The germline CDR1 and CDR2 sequences are SEHNR and FQNEAQ (reference sequence). V shed 4 bases and J 5 bases; nucleotides not matched to a gene: 14. This CDR3 has 18 residues. The CDR3 DNA is TGTGCCAGCAGCTGGGCCGGGACTAGCAGTGGCCGTACCGGGGAGCTGTTTTTT. It is translated as CASSWAGTSSGRTGELFF.

The chain recombines TRBV4-2 with TRBJ2-5; D is possibly TRBD2 (6 bases). Germline-derived CDR1 and CDR2 are LGHNA and YNFKEQ. Trimming stripped 4 bases from V and 1 base from J, with 7 bases between. The CDR3 totals 13 residues. The CDR3 coding sequence is TGTGCCAGCAGCCTGGGACTCCAAGAGACCCAGTACTTC. Its translation: CASSLGLQETQYF.